This section outlines one T cell receptor (beta chain) sequence together with its context. Per the original data handling: Estimated nucleated cell counts came from reference gene primer amplification. The protocol was immunoSEQ multiplex PCR, while the TCRdb copy is restricted to in-frame clones and leaves out a portion. That table supplies the V and J calls and clone size; D and trimming were determined from the DNA. Of around 190,000 clones in the sample, 80% to 90% were seen once. These data belong to a study of blood T cell repertoires in COVID-19. Study information: From T cells, B-cell-depleted T cells, or PBMCs came the material, which was cDNA or gDNA.

The TCR was taken from a man in his fifties or sixties with active or convalescent COVID-19. Specimen: peripheral blood.

The CDR3 is CASSVQGALGYTF. In nucleotides, the CDR3 is TGTGCCAGCAGTGTACAGGGGGCTCTTGGCTACACCTTC. The J gene is TRBJ1-2, the V gene TRBV2; 9 bases agree with TRBD1. CDR1 SNHLY and CDR2 FYNNEI come from the germline V gene. V was pared by 4 bases and J by 7 bases, with 4 bases of the junction left unmatched. CDR3 size: 13 residues.